The source of this TCR beta chain is a study of blood T cell repertoires in COVID-19. About the research overall: T cells, B-cell-depleted T cells, or PBMCs supplied cDNA or gDNA.

In the study's own analysis: It was from reference gene primer amplification that nucleated cell counts were estimated. Sequencing was performed with immunoSEQ multiplex PCR; in TCRdb, only in-frame clones are kept and a portion is missing. V and J calls and clone size are those listed in that table; D and trimming were worked out from the DNA. The sample holds a few hundred thousand clones, 90% seen once. Across over 20 US areas, participants ranged in age from about 18 to 100 years. Germline CDR1 reads MGHRA; CDR2 reads YSYEKL. With 0 bases clipped from V and 10 bases from J, the junction kept 12 bases outside the gene matches. The CDR3 contains 17 residues.

The sample comprised PBMCs or T cells enriched from blood (not recorded which). The receptor's source is a man between 18 and 35 years old who had recovered from COVID-19. The chain recombines TRBV4-1 with TRBJ1-6; 7 bases map to TRBD1. The CDR3 nucleotides are TGCGCCAGCAGCCAAGATGCTGAGGGGGCACAGAGGTCACCCCTCCACTTT. Amino acids: CASSQDAEGAQRSPLHF.